What follows are 14 T cell receptor beta chains derived from one specimen sequenced in a study of vaccination effects on CD4 cells after COVID-19. After expansion with viral peptide pools in the ViraFEST assay, antigen-specific CD4+ T cells were sequenced. Upon completion of around eleven days in culture, CD4+ T cells were isolated. Each vaccine recipient was nucleocapsid antibody negative and had no prior SARS-CoV-2 infection. No antigen has been assigned to these receptors. Clones were sequenced by immunoSEQ multiplex PCR, and TCRdb holds only the in-frame ones, with some missing. The sample shows 35,000 to 45,000 clones, over 65% of them seen only once. The source was CD4+ T cells from PBMCs cultured with HCoV-OC43 spike peptides, collected before COVID-19 vaccination. Subset indicated: HCoV-OC43 spike overlapping peptide pool stimulation. These TCRs come from a human donor who received a COVID-19 vaccine.

V and J are TRBV10-1 and TRBJ2-1, with 10 bases that match TRBD1. V was pared by 6 bases and J by 6 bases, with 8 bases of the junction left unmatched. CDR3 length equals 15 residues. Germline CDR1 and CDR2: WNHNN and SYGVQD (reference sequence). This CDR3 is CASRAGTGVGNEQFF. The CDR3 DNA follows: TGCGCCAGCAGGGCCGGGACAGGGGTAGGCAATGAGCAGTTCTTC.

The rearrangement joins TRBV7-8 to TRBJ2-1; 8 bases map to TRBD2. CDR3 length: 15 residues. Germline CDR1 is SGHVS and CDR2 is FQNEAQ. J was trimmed by 5 bases and V by 1 base; bases with no gene match: 4. CDR3: CASSLVAGGNNEQFF. CDR3 DNA sequence: TGTGCCAGCAGCTTAGTCGCGGGGGGTAACAATGAGCAGTTCTTC.

The V gene is TRBV5-4, the J gene TRBJ2-7; 8 nucleotides match TRBD1. The V segment lost 4 bases and the J segment 4 bases; nucleotides outside the gene matches: 4. Germline V gives CDR1 SGHNT, CDR2 YYREEE (reference sequence). This CDR3 has 13 amino acids. CDR3 in amino acids: CASSPDRGYEQYF. The CDR3 bases are TGTGCCAGCAGCCCTGACAGGGGTTACGAGCAGTACTTC.

This chain links TRBV6-2 or TRBV6-3 with TRBJ2-7, with D hard to call. Deletions cut 4 bases from V and 3 bases from J, with 4 bases between. The CDR3 extends over 11 amino acids. The V gene's germline CDR1 is MNHEY and CDR2 SVGEGT. The DNA for the CDR3 is TGTGCCAGCAGTTTTGGCTACGAGCAGTACTTC. It codes for CASSFGYEQYF.

This clone turned up a few times. The chain carries TRBV11-2 and TRBJ1-1; the D gene is possibly TRBD1 (5 bases). The CDR3 has 13 residues. Germline V gives CDR1 SGHAT, CDR2 FQNNGV. Trimming cost V 1 base and J 10 bases, with 13 bases left between them. The CDR3 nucleotides read TGTGCCAGCAGCTTAGGGGTAGGGGTAGGAGCTTTCTTT. It specifies CASSLGVGVGAFF.

The V call is TRBV6-5, the J call TRBJ2-5; D call uncertain. The V gene's germline CDR1 is MNHEY and CDR2 SVGAGI. The V end was cut by 5 bases, the J end by 1 base, with 8 bases between. There are 13 residues in the CDR3. The DNA of the CDR3 is TGTGCCAGCAGTAGAGACTTCCAAGAGACCCAGTACTTC. Its translation: CASSRDFQETQYF.

For this clone: This CDR3 is also generated by other DNA sequences in the sample. The chain is built from TRBV5-6 and TRBJ1-1; unclear D gene. Trimming left V 4 bases short and J 3 bases short, with 7 bases between. The CDR3 is made up of 12 amino acids. The V gene's germline CDR1 is SGHDT and CDR2 YYEEEE. The CDR3 DNA follows: TGTGCCAGCAGCCCCCGGGACACTGAAGCTTTCTTT. Its translation is CASSPRDTEAFF.

The chain employs TRBV4-1 and TRBJ2-7; tentative D call: TRBD1 (6 bases). Deletions cut 1 base from V and 4 bases from J, with 11 bases between. The length of the CDR3 is 14 residues. Germline V gene lookup returns CDR1 MGHRA and CDR2 YSYEKL. This chain's CDR3 is CASSQGPTGYEQYF. The DNA of the CDR3 is TGCGCCAGCAGCCAAGGCCCCACAGGGTACGAGCAGTACTTC.

This sequence joins TRBV2 and TRBJ2-1, with 7 bases lining up with TRBD1. CDR3 size: 16 residues. V lost 6 bases, J lost 4 bases, and 12 bases stayed unmatched. The germline CDR1 and CDR2 sequences are SNHLY and FYNNEI. The CDR3 bases are TGTGCCAGCAGAGACAAACCGGGACAGACGTACAATGAGCAGTTCTTC. Amino acid sequence: CASRDKPGQTYNEQFF.

The V and J genes are TRBV5-4 and TRBJ1-2, with D possibly TRBD1 on 5 matching bases. Germline V gene lookup returns CDR1 SGHNT and CDR2 YYREEE (reference sequence). The V and J ends lost 4 bases and 7 bases respectively, with 14 bases between them. The CDR3 extends over 13 amino acids. CDR3 sequence (DNA): TGTGCCAGCAGCATCCAGGGAATTGGTGGCTACACCTTC. This encodes CASSIQGIGGYTF.

CDR3 nucleotide sequence: TGTGCCACCGCGGTGGGGGAGAACTGGGGTACGCAGTATTTT. Its protein is CATAVGENWGTQYF. The chain employs TRBV15 and TRBJ2-3; D might be TRBD1 or TRBD2, each matching 5 bases. CDR1 and CDR2 from the germline V gene are LNHNV and YYDKDF (reference sequence). This CDR3 is built from 14 residues. V was pared by 8 bases and J by 8 bases, with 20 bases between.

The V gene is TRBV12-1, the J gene TRBJ2-3; the table names TRBD2, a call not compared with the DNA. TRBV12-1 is recorded as a pseudogene. This CDR3 is 19 amino acids long. CDR3 amino acids: CASSFPLPRLAGGVDTQYF. The DNA for the CDR3 is TGTGCCAGCAGCTTTCCCCTCCCACGACTAGCGGGAGGGGTAGATACGCAGTATTTT.

In its sample, this clone was seen a few times. This rearrangement joins TRBV3-1 (or the pseudogene TRBV3-2) to TRBJ2-3; maybe TRBD1 (5 bases). CDR3 length equals 16 residues. The germline gives CDR1 LGHDT, CDR2 YNNKEL (reference sequence). V was shortened by 0 bases and J by 1 base, with 11 bases between the two germline ends. CDR3 amino acids: CASSQDQGGRTDTQYF. The CDR3 region has the DNA TGTGCCAGCAGCCAAGATCAGGGCGGACGCACAGATACGCAGTATTTT.

The J gene is TRBJ1-3, the V gene TRBV12-5, with no clear D. Trimming shortened V by 1 base and J by 2 bases, and 9 bases separated the two germline ends. This CDR3 is 15 amino acids long. Germline CDR1 is LGHNT and CDR2 is FRNRAP. The CDR3 loop reads CASGLAGVAGNTIYF. For the CDR3, the DNA is TGTGCTAGTGGTTTGGCCGGGGTTGCTGGAAACACCATATATTTT.